Each of the 8 T cell receptor beta chains below was sequenced from the same sample in a study of cytomegalovirus exposure and HLA in healthy donors. Use of 60 Vbeta and 13 Jbeta primers characterized the PCR. Clones were read by immunoSEQ multiplex PCR, and TCRdb kept only the in-frame ones, dropping some. Of about 140,000 clones in the sample, about 78% were seen once. The specimen was PBMCs. The source is a man between 18 and 35 years old in good health and CMV-seronegative.

V and J are TRBV5-1 and TRBJ1-1, with 9 bases matching TRBD1. With 0 bases clipped from V and 2 bases from J, the junction kept 5 bases outside the gene matches. The CDR3 extends over 16 amino acids. Germline loops: CDR1 SGHRS, CDR2 YFSETQ. The CDR3 here is CASSLGGQGGNTEAFF. The CDR3 region has the DNA TGCGCCAGCAGCTTGGGGGGACAGGGCGGCAACACTGAAGCTTTCTTT.

The chain combines TRBV7-9 with TRBJ2-4; D unclear. V was trimmed by 5 bases and J by 0 bases, leaving 8 bases between them. This CDR3 has 14 residues. Germline loops: CDR1 SEHNR, CDR2 FQNEAQ (reference sequence). CDR3 nucleotide sequence: TGTGCCAGCAGCCTCACAAGAGCCAAAAACATTCAGTACTTC. Translated, it gives CASSLTRAKNIQYF.

The rearrangement uses TRBV19 and TRBJ1-4; weak D call: TRBD1 (5 bases). Germline V CDR1 and CDR2: LNHDA, SQIVND (reference sequence). V lost 10 bases and J lost 0, with 27 bases in between. The CDR3 has 19 residues. The CDR3 region has the DNA TGTGCCACCAGACTAGGAGGCAGGGCGTCTTACGCAACTAATGAAAAACTGTTTTTT. Amino acids: CATRLGGRASYATNEKLFF.

The table lists this clone with a few counts. This chain joins TRBV7-2 and TRBJ1-1; D is unresolved. With 0 bases removed from V and 6 bases from J, the gap between germline ends came to 23 bases. Per germline, CDR1 SGHTA and CDR2 FQGNSA. The length of the CDR3 is 18 residues. CDR3 region: CASSLAPLKAIQLAEAFF. DNA for the CDR3: TGTGCCAGCAGCTTAGCGCCCTTGAAAGCTATACAGCTTGCTGAAGCTTTCTTT.

The chain links TRBV27 to TRBJ1-2; 11 bases line up with TRBD1. CDR1 and CDR2 from the germline V gene are MNHEY and SMNVEV (reference sequence). The junction had 7 bases not matched to a gene; V was cut back by 5 bases and J by 5 bases. This CDR3 has 15 residues. CDR3 loop: CASSPGTGGRYGYTF. DNA of the CDR3: TGTGCCAGCAGTCCTGGGACAGGGGGGAGGTATGGCTACACCTTC.

In its sample, this clone was seen a few times. The chain recombines TRBV5-8 with TRBJ2-7; D is perhaps TRBD1 (6 bases). This CDR3 comprises 16 residues. Trimming pared 0 bases from V and 3 bases from J, leaving 16 bases between. The germline V gene encodes CDR1 SGHTS and CDR2 YDEGEE. CDR3 DNA: TGTGCCAGCAGCTTGGTCGCAGGGGTCAAGGTCTACGAGCAGTACTTC. It translates to CASSLVAGVKVYEQYF.

V usage is TRBV28 and J usage is TRBJ1-4, with D perhaps TRBD1 (5 bases). The CDR3 loop spans 12 amino acids. CDR1 and CDR2 (germline): MDHEN, SYDVKM. V was cut by 6 bases and J by 4 bases, with 6 bases left in between. The CDR3 DNA reads TGTGCCAGCAGCACAGGTAATGAAAAACTGTTTTTT. This translates into CASSTGNEKLFF.

The J gene is TRBJ1-4, the V gene TRBV7-9, with a possible D match to TRBD1 (6 bases). CDR1 is SEHNR, CDR2 FQNEAQ, per germline (reference sequence). The CDR3 has 15 amino acids. Trimming cost V 6 bases and J 0 bases, with 11 bases left between them. In DNA form, the CDR3 reads TGTGCCAGCAGTTACAGGGATGCAACTAATGAAAAACTGTTTTTT. This translates into CASSYRDATNEKLFF.